Listed here are 23 T cell receptor beta chains from one sample, sequenced in a study of CD8+ T cells in alopecia areata. Documented treatment: oral pan-JAK inhibitor, 5-10 mg twice daily. The authors extracted RNA and reverse transcribed it into cDNA as the sequencing template. Generated by immunoSEQ multiplex PCR, the TCRdb table keeps only in-frame clones and is missing some. The data contain fewer than 250,000 clones, approximately 60% of them seen just once; the ten biggest clones take up approximately 0.7%. The sequencing here drew on CD4+ T cells sorted from blood, taken at week 4, from a patient treated with tofacitinib. These receptor sequences come from a human donor with alopecia areata.

The chain combines TRBV28 with TRBJ1-2, with TRBD1 matching 8 bases. Trimming took 9 bases from V and 4 from J; bases not matched to a gene: 13. The CDR3 covers 15 residues. Germline V CDR1 and CDR2: MDHEN, SYDVKM. CDR3 loop: CASVTGAPSFYGYTF. The CDR3 nucleotides read TGTGCCAGTGTGACAGGGGCCCCCAGTTTCTATGGCTACACCTTC.

This clone was found a few times. This chain uses TRBV6-5 with TRBJ1-2; D is unresolved. This CDR3 has 13 residues. Trimming left V 7 bases short and J 4 bases short, with 13 bases between. Germline V gene data show CDR1 as MNHEY and CDR2 as SVGAGI. CDR3 sequence reads: CASTTDWLYGYTF. The CDR3 bases are TGTGCCAGCACGACCGATTGGCTCTATGGCTACACCTTC.

The V and J genes are TRBV18 and TRBJ1-4, with D possibly TRBD1 on 5 matching bases. Between the trimmed V and J ends, which lost 3 bases and 2 bases, there was a span of 13 bases. This CDR3 has 16 amino acids. Germline lookup yields CDR1 KGHSH and CDR2 LQKENI. The DNA for the CDR3 is TGTGCCAGCTCACCCACCTCGACAGTCACTAATGAAAAACTGTTTTTT. This translates into CASSPTSTVTNEKLFF.

The chain links TRBV4-3 to TRBJ2-7; D possibly uses TRBD1 or TRBD2 (6 bases each). Trimming pared 0 bases from V and 3 bases from J, leaving 18 bases between. The CDR3 has 17 amino acids. Per germline, CDR1 LGHNA and CDR2 YSLEER. The CDR3 nucleotides are TGCGCCAGCAGCCAAGATCGGAGGGGGGACTTGGTCTACGAGCAGTACTTC. Translating it yields CASSQDRRGDLVYEQYF.

This clone was seen a few times. The sample holds other DNA sequences that translate to the same CDR3. The V call is TRBV29-1, the J call TRBJ2-5, with D tentatively TRBD2 (7 bases). V lost 3 bases and J 5 bases, leaving 10 bases between the germline ends. Germline values: CDR1 SQVTM, CDR2 ANQGSEA. This CDR3 spans 12 amino acids. In DNA form, the CDR3 reads TGCAGCGTTGACAGGGGAGGGGAGACCCAGTACTTC. Its translation: CSVDRGGETQYF.

This clone was detected only a few times. The chain combines TRBV5-1 with TRBJ2-1, with TRBD1 identical over 12 bases. V shed 3 bases and J 7 bases; nucleotides not matched to a gene: 5. Germline V lookup: CDR1 SGHRS, CDR2 YFSETQ. The CDR3 is made up of 15 amino acids. In DNA form, the CDR3 reads TGCGCCAGCAGCTCGGGACAGGGGGCGCGTAATGAGCAGTTCTTC. Protein sequence: CASSSGQGARNEQFF.

This clone occurred once. The chain carries TRBV30 and TRBJ2-1; 11 nucleotides line up with TRBD2. The germline CDR1 and CDR2 sequences are GTSNPN and SVGIG (reference sequence). V shed 6 bases and J 4 bases; nucleotides not matched to a gene: 8. This CDR3 has 15 residues. Written as DNA, the CDR3 is TGTGCCTGCACTAGCGGGAGAGTAGAGTACAATGAGCAGTTCTTC. It yields the protein CACTSGRVEYNEQFF. Full variable domain (remainder filled in from reference TRBV30 and TRBJ2-1): SQTIHQWPATLVQPVGSPLSLECTVEGTSNPNLYWYRQAAGRGLQLLFYSVGIGQISSEVPQNLSASRPQDRQFILSSKKLLLSDSGFYLCACTSGRVEYNEQFFGPGTRLTVL.

A single count supports this clone. The rearrangement joins TRBV29-1 to TRBJ1-2; D is perhaps TRBD1 (5 bases). Germline-derived CDR1 and CDR2 are SQVTM and ANQGSEA. V lost 7 bases, J lost 6 bases, and 15 bases lay in between. The CDR3 extends over 12 amino acids. CDR3 DNA: TGCAGCGCCCAGACAGCCAGGGATGGCTACACCTTC. It codes for CSAQTARDGYTF.

The sample holds a few counts of this clone. The V gene is TRBV7-8, the J gene TRBJ2-3; 9 nucleotides align to TRBD1. J was trimmed by 7 bases and V by 1 base; bases with no gene match: 6. Germline-derived CDR1 and CDR2 are SGHVS and FQNEAQ. The CDR3 consists of 15 residues. The chain's CDR3 is CASSLVTGGANTQYF. In DNA, the CDR3 is TGTGCCAGCAGCTTAGTTACAGGGGGCGCGAATACGCAGTATTTT.

This chain uses TRBV5-1 with TRBJ1-1, with D possibly being TRBD1 (5 bases). Per the germline V gene, CDR1 is SGHRS and CDR2 is YFSETQ. The CDR3 is 15 amino acids. Between the trimmed V and J ends, which lost 0 bases and 1 base, there was a span of 10 bases. The CDR3 DNA reads TGCGCCAGCAGCTTGGGTGACAGAGCGAACACTGAAGCTTTCTTT. Its translation is CASSLGDRANTEAFF. Variable domain in full (rest from reference TRBV5-1 and TRBJ1-1): KAGVTQTPRYLIKTRGQQVTLSCSPISGHRSVSWYQQTPGQGLQFLFEYFSETQRNKGNFPGRFSGRQFSNSRSEMNVSTLELGDSALYLCASSLGDRANTEAFFGQGTRLTVV.

In this sample, this clone turned up a few times. The CDR3 sequence: CSVGGQGSQPQHF. The CDR3 DNA is TGCAGCGTTGGGGGACAGGGATCTCAGCCCCAGCATTTT. The chain carries TRBV29-1 and TRBJ1-5; 9 bases line up with TRBD1. Germline-derived CDR1 and CDR2 are SQVTM and ANQGSEA. J gave up 6 bases and V 4 bases, and 4 bases lay outside the gene matches. The CDR3 extends over 13 amino acids.

The rearrangement joins TRBV29-1 to TRBJ2-5, with unresolved D. The CDR3 has 12 amino acids. Deletions cut 4 bases from V and 3 bases from J, with 9 bases between. The germline gives CDR1 SQVTM, CDR2 ANQGSEA. CDR3 region: CSVGWGKETQYF. CDR3 nucleotides: TGCAGCGTTGGATGGGGAAAAGAGACCCAGTACTTC.

The chain carries TRBV29-1 and TRBJ1-2; tentative D call: TRBD1 (6 bases). The germline V gene encodes CDR1 SQVTM and CDR2 ANQGSEA. The CDR3 sequence is 13 residues long. V was clipped by 6 bases and J by 2 bases, with 13 bases between them. Here the CDR3 DNA reads TGCAGCGTGAGATACAGGGTGAACTATGGCTACACCTTC. Residues: CSVRYRVNYGYTF. Full variable domain (remainder filled in from reference TRBV29-1 and TRBJ1-2): SAVISQKPSRDICQRGTSLTIQCQVDSQVTMMFWYRQQPGQSLTLIATANQGSEATYESGFVIDKFPISRPNLTFSTLTVSNMSPEDSSIYLCSVRYRVNYGYTFGSGTRLTVV.

The genes are TRBV7-9 and TRBJ2-7; 10 bases line up with TRBD2. V gave up 6 bases and J gave up 3 bases; unmatched junction bases: 17. Germline values: CDR1 SEHNR, CDR2 FQNEAQ (reference sequence). This CDR3 is 18 amino acids long. The CDR3: CASSRTGLGLAHDYEQYF. CDR3 bases: TGTGCCAGCAGTCGAACGGGCCTGGGACTAGCGCATGACTACGAGCAGTACTTC.

This clone was seen more than once but under ten times. The chain links TRBV7-2 to TRBJ1-2; D remains ambiguous. There are 13 residues in the CDR3. V was trimmed by 5 bases and J by 3 bases, leaving 10 bases between them. CDR1 is SGHTA and CDR2 is FQGNSA in the germline V gene. The CDR3 bases are TGTGCCAGCAGCCCCGGGCCAGACTATGGCTACACCTTC. Translating gives CASSPGPDYGYTF.

This chain links TRBV9 with TRBJ2-3, with 8 bases matching TRBD2. The CDR3 has 16 residues. Germline trimming cut 3 bases from V and 1 base from J; bases unmatched to any gene: 7. Germline V gene lookup returns CDR1 SGDLS and CDR2 YYNGEE. CDR3 DNA: TGTGCCAGCAGCGAGCGGGGGAGCGGGGGCACAGATACGCAGTATTTT. Its translation: CASSERGSGGTDTQYF.

This rearrangement joins TRBV7-9 to TRBJ1-2, with D unresolved. The V gene lost 5 bases and the J gene lost 2 bases, with 9 bases spanning the gap. The CDR3 has 13 residues. CDR1 and CDR2 (germline): SEHNR, FQNEAQ (reference sequence). The CDR3 DNA is TGTGCCAGCAGCGCACCTACCAACTATGGCTACACCTTC. Amino acid sequence: CASSAPTNYGYTF.

The genes are TRBV30 and TRBJ2-5; D is unclear. The V end lost 2 bases, the J end lost 4 bases, and 11 bases lay between the germline ends. The CDR3 totals 13 residues. Germline V gene lookup returns CDR1 GTSNPN and CDR2 SVGIG (reference sequence). Written as DNA, the CDR3 is TGTGCCTGGAGTTTTGGTCGGAGAGAGACCCAGTACTTC. It translates to CAWSFGRRETQYF.

The V and J genes are TRBV19 and TRBJ2-7; tentatively, D is TRBD1 (6 bases). V dropped 3 bases and J dropped 0 bases, with 9 bases sitting between them. Germline V lookup: CDR1 LNHDA, CDR2 SQIVND (reference sequence). The CDR3 has 14 amino acids. CDR3 DNA sequence: TGTGCCAGTAGTATCTGGGACAACTCCTACGAGCAGTACTTC. This gives the protein CASSIWDNSYEQYF.

This sequence joins TRBV18 and TRBJ2-1, with D possibly being TRBD2 (5 bases). Germline assignment: CDR1 KGHSH and CDR2 LQKENI. The CDR3 runs 16 residues. V gave up 4 bases and J gave up 1 base, with 14 bases separating them. In DNA, the CDR3 is TGTGCCAGCTCACGGGGTAGCGCTCAGTCCTACAATGAGCAGTTCTTC. This translates into CASSRGSAQSYNEQFF.

The chain couples TRBV4-2 to TRBJ1-3; unclear D gene. V lost 4 bases and J 0 bases, leaving 13 bases between the germline ends. The CDR3 is made up of 16 amino acids. CDR1 LGHNA and CDR2 YNFKEQ come from the germline V gene. The CDR3 DNA follows: TGTGCCAGCAGCCGGGAAGCACAGCACTCTGGAAACACCATATATTTT. Translation: CASSREAQHSGNTIYF.

Points on this clone: Sequence at one end of the junction differs from germline and may be a read error. This chain joins TRBV29-1 and TRBJ2-1; TRBD1 is a possible D gene (5 bases). This CDR3 is 13 amino acids long. Germline CDR1 and CDR2: SQVTM and ANQGSEA. The CDR3 sequence: CSVQEDSYNEQFF. DNA for the CDR3: TGCAGCGTTCAAGAAGACAGCTACAATGAGCAGTTCTTC.

This clone was counted between two and nine times. CDR3 amino acids: CSVGTAVNQPQHF. The DNA of the CDR3 is TGCAGCGTCGGGACGGCCGTCAATCAGCCCCAGCATTTT. The chain employs TRBV29-1 and TRBJ1-5; TRBD1 is a possible D gene (5 bases). The CDR3 has 13 residues. V lost 6 bases, J lost 3 bases, and 12 bases lay in between. Germline values: CDR1 SQVTM, CDR2 ANQGSEA.